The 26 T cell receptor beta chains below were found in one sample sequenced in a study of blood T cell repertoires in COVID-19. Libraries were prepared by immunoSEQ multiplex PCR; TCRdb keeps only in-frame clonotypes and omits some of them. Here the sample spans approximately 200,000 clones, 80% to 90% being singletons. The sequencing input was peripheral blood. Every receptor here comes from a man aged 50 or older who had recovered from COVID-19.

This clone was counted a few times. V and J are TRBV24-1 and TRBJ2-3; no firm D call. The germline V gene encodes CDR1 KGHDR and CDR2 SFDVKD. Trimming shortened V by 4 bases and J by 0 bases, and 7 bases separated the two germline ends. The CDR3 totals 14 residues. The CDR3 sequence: CATSEAPSTDTQYF. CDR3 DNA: TGTGCCACCAGTGAAGCTCCGAGCACAGATACGCAGTATTTT.

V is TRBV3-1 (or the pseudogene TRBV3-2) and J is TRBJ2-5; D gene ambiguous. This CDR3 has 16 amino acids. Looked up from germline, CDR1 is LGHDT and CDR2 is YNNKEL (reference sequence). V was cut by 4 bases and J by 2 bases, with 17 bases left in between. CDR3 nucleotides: TGTGCCAGCAGCCGAAGCGAACTGAGTCGACAAGAGACCCAGTACTTC. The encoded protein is CASSRSELSRQETQYF.

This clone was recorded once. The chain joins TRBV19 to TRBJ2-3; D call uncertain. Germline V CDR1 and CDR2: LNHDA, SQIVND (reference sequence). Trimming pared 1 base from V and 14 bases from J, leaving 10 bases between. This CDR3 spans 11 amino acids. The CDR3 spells CASSIGPYPYF. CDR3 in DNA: TGTGCCAGTAGTATAGGTCCCTATCCGTATTTT. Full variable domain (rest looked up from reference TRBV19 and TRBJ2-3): DGGITQSPKYLFRKEGQNVTLSCEQNLNHDAMYWYRQDPGQGLRLIYYSQIVNDFQKGDIAEGYSVSREKKESFPLTVTSAQKNPTAFYLCASSIGPYPYFGPGTRLTVL.

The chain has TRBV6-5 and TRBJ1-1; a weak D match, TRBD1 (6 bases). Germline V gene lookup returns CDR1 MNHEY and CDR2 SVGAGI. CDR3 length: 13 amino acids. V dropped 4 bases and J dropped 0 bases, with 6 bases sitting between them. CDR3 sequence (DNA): TGTGCCAGCAGTTGGACAGTGAACACTGAAGCTTTCTTT. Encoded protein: CASSWTVNTEAFF.

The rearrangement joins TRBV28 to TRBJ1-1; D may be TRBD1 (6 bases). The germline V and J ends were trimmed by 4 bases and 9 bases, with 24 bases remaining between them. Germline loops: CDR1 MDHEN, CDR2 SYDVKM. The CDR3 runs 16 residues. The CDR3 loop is CASSSLPGRGNLQAFF. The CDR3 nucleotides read TGTGCCAGCAGTTCCTTGCCCGGCAGGGGCAACCTTCAAGCTTTCTTT.

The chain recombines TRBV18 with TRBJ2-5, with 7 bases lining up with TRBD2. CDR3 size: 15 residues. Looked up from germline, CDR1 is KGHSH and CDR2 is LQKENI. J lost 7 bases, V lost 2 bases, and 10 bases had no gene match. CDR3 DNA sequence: TGTGCCAGCTCACCAATTCACAGCCCGGGGGGGACCCAGTACTTC. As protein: CASSPIHSPGGTQYF.

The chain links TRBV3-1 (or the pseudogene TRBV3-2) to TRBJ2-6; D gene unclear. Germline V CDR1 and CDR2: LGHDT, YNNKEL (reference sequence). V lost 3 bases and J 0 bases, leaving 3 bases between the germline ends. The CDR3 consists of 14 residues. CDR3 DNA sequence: TGTGCCAGCAGCCACCTCTCTGGGGCCAACGTCCTGACTTTC. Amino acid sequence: CASSHLSGANVLTF.

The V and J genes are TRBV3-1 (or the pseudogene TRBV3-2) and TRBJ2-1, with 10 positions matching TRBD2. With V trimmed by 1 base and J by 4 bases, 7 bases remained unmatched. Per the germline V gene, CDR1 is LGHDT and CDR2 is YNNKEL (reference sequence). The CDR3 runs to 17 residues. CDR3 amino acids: CASSQAPLAGTYNEQFF. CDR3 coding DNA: TGTGCCAGCAGCCAAGCCCCACTAGCGGGGACGTACAATGAGCAGTTCTTC.

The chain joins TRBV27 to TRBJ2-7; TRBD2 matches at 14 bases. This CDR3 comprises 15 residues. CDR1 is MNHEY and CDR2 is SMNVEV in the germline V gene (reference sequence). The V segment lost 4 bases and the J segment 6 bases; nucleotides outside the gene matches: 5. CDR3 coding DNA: TGTGCCAGCAGTTCACCGGGACTAGCGGGAGTCGAGCAGTACTTC. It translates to CASSSPGLAGVEQYF.

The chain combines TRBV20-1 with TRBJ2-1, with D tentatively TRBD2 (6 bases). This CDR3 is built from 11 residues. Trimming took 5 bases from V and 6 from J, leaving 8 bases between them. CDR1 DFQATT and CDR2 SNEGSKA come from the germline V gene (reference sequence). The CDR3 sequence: CSARLGNEQFF. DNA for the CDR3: TGCAGTGCTCGACTAGGCAATGAGCAGTTCTTC.

CDR3: CASSPQGQYNEKLFF. The CDR3, as DNA: TGTGCCAGCTCACCACAGGGACAGTATAATGAAAAACTGTTTTTT. J is TRBJ1-4 and V is TRBV18, with 7 positions matching TRBD1. The V and J ends lost 1 base and 4 bases, in that order; junction bases with no gene match: 3. Germline CDR1 and CDR2: KGHSH and LQKENI. The CDR3 is 15 amino acids.

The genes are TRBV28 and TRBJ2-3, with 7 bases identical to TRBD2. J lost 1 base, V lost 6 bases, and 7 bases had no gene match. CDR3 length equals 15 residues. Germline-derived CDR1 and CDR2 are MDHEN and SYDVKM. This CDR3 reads CASRPGGAGTDTQYF. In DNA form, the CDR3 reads TGTGCCAGCAGGCCGGGAGGCGCGGGCACAGATACGCAGTATTTT.

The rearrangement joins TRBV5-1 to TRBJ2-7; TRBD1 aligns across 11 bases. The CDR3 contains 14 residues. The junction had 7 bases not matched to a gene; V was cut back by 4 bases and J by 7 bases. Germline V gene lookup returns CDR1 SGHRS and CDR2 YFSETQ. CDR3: CASSTGQGEYEQYF. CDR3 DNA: TGCGCCAGCAGCACGGGACAGGGGGAGTATGAGCAGTACTTC.

For the CDR3, the DNA is TGTGCCAGCAGTTTAGGCGGGGTTACTAATGAAAAACTGTTTTTT. It specifies CASSLGGVTNEKLFF. The V gene is TRBV28, the J gene TRBJ1-4; D gene ambiguous. CDR3 length: 15 residues. V dropped 2 bases and J dropped 2 bases, with 9 bases sitting between them. Germline V gives CDR1 MDHEN, CDR2 SYDVKM.

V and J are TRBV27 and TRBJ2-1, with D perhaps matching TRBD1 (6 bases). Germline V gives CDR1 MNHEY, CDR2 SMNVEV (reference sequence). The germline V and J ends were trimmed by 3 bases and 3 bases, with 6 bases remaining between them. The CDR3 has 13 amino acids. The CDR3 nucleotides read TGTGCCAGCAGTTTGGACAGCTACAATGAGCAGTTCTTC. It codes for CASSLDSYNEQFF.

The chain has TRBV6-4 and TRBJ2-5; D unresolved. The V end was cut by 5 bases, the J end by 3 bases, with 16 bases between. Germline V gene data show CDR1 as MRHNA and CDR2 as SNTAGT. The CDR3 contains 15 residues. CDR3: CASSTPTRDEETQYF. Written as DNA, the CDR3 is TGTGCCAGCAGTACCCCGACAAGAGACGAAGAGACCCAGTACTTC.

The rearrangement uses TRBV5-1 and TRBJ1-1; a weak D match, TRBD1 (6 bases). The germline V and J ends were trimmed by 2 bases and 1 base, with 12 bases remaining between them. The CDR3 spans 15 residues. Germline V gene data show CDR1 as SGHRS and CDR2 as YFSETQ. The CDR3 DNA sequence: TGCGCCAGCAGCTTACAGGGTTTTAGGAACACTGAAGCTTTCTTT. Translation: CASSLQGFRNTEAFF.

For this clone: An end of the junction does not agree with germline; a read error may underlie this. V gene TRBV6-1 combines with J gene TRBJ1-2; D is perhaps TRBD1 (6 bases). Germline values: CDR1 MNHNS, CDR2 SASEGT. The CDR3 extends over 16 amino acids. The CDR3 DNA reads TGTGCCAGCAGTGACGGCAGGGGTAATCGGAACTCTGGCTACACCTTC. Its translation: CASSDGRGNRNSGYTF.

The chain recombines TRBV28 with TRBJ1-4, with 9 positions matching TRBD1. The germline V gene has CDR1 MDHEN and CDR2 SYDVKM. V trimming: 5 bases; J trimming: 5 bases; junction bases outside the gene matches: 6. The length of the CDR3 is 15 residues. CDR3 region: CASSGTGTGNEKLFF. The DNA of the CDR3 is TGTGCCAGCAGTGGCACCGGGACAGGGAATGAAAAACTGTTTTTT.

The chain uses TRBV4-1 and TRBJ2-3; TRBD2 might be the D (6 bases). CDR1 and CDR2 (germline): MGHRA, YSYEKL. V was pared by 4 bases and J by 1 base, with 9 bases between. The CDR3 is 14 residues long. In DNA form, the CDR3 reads TGCGCCAGCAGCCTGCGGGGCGGCACAGATACGCAGTATTTT. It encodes CASSLRGGTDTQYF.

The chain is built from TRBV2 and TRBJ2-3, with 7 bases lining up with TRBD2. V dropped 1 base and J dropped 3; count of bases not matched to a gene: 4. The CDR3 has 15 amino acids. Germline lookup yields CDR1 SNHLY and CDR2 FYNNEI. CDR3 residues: CASSEERGTTDTQYF. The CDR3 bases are TGTGCCAGCAGTGAAGAGCGGGGTACTACAGATACGCAGTATTTT.

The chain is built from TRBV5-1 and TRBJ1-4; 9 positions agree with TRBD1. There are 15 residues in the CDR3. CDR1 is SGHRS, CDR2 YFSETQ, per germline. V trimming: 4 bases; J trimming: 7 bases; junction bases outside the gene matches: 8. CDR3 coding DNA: TGCGCCAGCAGCAATAGGACAGGGGTGGGTGAAAAACTGTTTTTT. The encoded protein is CASSNRTGVGEKLFF. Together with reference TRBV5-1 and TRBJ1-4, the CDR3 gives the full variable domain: KAGVTQTPRYLIKTRGQQVTLSCSPISGHRSVSWYQQTPGQGLQFLFEYFSETQRNKGNFPGRFSGRQFSNSRSEMNVSTLELGDSALYLCASSNRTGVGEKLFFGSGTQLSVL.

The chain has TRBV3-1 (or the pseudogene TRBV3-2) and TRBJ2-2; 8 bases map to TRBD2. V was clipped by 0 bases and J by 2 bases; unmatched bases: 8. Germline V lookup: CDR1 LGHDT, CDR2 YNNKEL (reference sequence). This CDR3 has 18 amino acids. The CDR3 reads CASSQEKVAGPNTGELFF. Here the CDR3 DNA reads TGTGCCAGCAGCCAAGAGAAGGTAGCGGGACCAAACACCGGGGAGCTGTTTTTT.

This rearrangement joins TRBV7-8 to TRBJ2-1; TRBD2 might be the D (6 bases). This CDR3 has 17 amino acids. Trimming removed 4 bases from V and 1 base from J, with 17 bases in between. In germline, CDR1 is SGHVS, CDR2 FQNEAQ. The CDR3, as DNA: TGTGCCAGCAGCTCGGTCGTGAGCGGGTCGTCCTACAATGAGCAGTTCTTC. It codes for CASSSVVSGSSYNEQFF.

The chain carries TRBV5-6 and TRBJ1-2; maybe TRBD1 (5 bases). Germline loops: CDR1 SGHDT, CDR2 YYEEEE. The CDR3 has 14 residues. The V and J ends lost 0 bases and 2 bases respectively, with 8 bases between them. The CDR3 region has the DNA TGTGCCAGCAGCTTGGCCCGGGGGAACTATGGCTACACCTTC. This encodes CASSLARGNYGYTF.

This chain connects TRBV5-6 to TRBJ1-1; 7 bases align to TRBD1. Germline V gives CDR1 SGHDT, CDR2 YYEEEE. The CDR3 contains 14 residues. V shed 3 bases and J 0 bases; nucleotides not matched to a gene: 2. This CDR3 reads CASSWGQLNTEAFF. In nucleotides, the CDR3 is TGTGCCAGCAGCTGGGGACAGCTGAACACTGAAGCTTTCTTT.